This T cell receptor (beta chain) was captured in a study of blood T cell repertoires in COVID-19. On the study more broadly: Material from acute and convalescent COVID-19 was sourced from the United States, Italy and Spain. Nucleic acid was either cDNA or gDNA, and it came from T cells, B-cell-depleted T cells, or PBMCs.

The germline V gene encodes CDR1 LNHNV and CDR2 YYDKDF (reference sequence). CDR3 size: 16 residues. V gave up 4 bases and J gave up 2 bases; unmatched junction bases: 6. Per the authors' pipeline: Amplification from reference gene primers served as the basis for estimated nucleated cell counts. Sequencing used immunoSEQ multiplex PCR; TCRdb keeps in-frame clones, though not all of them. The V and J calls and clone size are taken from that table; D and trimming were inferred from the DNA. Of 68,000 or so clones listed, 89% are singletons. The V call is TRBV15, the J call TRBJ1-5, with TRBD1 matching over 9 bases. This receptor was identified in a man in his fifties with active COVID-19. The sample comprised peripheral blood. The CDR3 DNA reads TGTGCCACCAGCACCCGGGACAGGGTTGGCAATCAGCCCCAGCATTTT. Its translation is CATSTRDRVGNQPQHF.